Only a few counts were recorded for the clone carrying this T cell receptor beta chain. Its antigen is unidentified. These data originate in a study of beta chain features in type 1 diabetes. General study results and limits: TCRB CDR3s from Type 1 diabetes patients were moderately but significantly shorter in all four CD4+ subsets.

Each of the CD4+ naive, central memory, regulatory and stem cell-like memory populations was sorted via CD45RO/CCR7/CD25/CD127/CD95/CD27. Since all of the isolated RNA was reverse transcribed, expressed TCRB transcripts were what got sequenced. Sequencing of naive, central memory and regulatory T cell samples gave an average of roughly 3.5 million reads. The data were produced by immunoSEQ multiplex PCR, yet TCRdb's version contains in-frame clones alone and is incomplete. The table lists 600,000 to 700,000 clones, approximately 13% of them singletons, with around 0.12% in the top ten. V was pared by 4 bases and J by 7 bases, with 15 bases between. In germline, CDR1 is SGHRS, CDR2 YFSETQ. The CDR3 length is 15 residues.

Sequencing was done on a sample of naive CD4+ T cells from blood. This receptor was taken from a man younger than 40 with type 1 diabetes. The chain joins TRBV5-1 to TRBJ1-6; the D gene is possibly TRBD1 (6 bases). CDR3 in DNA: TGCGCCAGCAGCCGATCACAGGGTGGGAATTCACCCCTCCACTTT. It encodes CASSRSQGGNSPLHF. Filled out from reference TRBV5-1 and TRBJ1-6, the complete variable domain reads KAGVTQTPRYLIKTRGQQVTLSCSPISGHRSVSWYQQTPGQGLQFLFEYFSETQRNKGNFPGRFSGRQFSNSRSEMNVSTLELGDSALYLCASSRSQGGNSPLHFGNGTRLTVT.